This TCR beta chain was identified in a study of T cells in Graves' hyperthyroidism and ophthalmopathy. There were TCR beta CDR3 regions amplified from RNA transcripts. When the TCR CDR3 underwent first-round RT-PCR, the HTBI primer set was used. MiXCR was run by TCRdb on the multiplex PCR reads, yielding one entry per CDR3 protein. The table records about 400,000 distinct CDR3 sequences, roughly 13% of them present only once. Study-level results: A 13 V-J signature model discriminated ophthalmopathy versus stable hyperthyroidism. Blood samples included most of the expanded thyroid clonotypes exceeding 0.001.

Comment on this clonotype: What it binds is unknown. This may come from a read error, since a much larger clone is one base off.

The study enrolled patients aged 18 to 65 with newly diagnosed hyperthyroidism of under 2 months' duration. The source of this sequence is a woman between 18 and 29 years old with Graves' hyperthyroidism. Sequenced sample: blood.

The CDR3 DNA follows: TGTGCCAGCAGCATCGAATACGACGAGGGCCGCCACAATGAGCAGTTCTTC. This sequence encodes CASSIEYDEGRHNEQFF. The gene calls are TRBV27 and TRBJ2-1; a weak D match, TRBD2 (5 bases). The CDR3 sequence is 17 residues long. Germline V gene lookup returns CDR1 MNHEY and CDR2 SMNVEV (reference sequence). Between the trimmed V and J ends, which lost 6 bases and 5 bases, there was a span of 23 bases.